The clone carrying this T cell receptor (beta chain) was seen a handful of times. Its antigen is as yet unknown. Populations obtained by sorting all exceeded 95% purity. Expressed TCRB transcripts were sequenced because the isolated RNA had all been reverse transcribed beforehand. The data were produced by immunoSEQ multiplex PCR, yet TCRdb's version contains in-frame clones alone and is incomplete. Altogether about half a million clones are present, about 32% being singletons, with the ten largest covering 0.06% to 0.07%. This sample was included in a study of beta chain features in type 1 diabetes. Study summary: All samples yielded some 100,000,000 examined sorted cells.

Study-wide points: Patients' naive, central memory and regulatory TCRB repertoires appeared more alike than those of healthy donors.

The CDR3 is made up of 14 amino acids. J was trimmed by 5 bases and V by 6 bases; bases with no gene match: 8. CDR1 is GTSNPN and CDR2 is SVGIG in the germline V gene (reference sequence). Sequenced sample: naive CD4+ T cells from blood. The clonotype was recovered from a man between 18 and 29 years old in good health. The rearrangement links TRBV30 to TRBJ1-2, with 11 bases aligning to TRBD1. The CDR3 DNA reads as TGTGCCTGTACCGAGGACAGGGGGCCTTATGGCTACACCTTC. It yields the protein CACTEDRGPYGYTF.